The clone carrying this T cell receptor (beta chain) was recorded at least ten times. V lost 2 bases, J lost 0 bases, and 14 bases lay in between. The CDR3 consists of 18 residues. Germline values: CDR1 SGHNT, CDR2 YENEEA. The sample belongs to a study of T-cell reconstitution after alpha-beta-depleted transplantation in children. It was with unique molecular identifiers that the TCRbeta library was prepared. MiXCR was run by TCRdb on the PCR reads, yielding one entry per CDR3 protein. The top ten clones hold around 5.8% of a sample with roughly 500,000 distinct CDR3 sequences, about 12% of them seen once.

This specimen was PBMCs from the stem cell graft donor, taken from the stem cell graft. This chain links TRBV11-3 with TRBJ1-6; D gene unclear. The clonotype originates from a human donor who donated a stem cell graft to a child with combined immunodeficiency. The CDR3 sequence is CASSLWTSATSYNSPLHF. The CDR3 region has the DNA TGTGCCAGCAGCTTATGGACCTCAGCAACCTCCTATAATTCACCCCTCCACTTT.